This T cell receptor beta chain was captured by sequencing in a study of T cell responses to AZD1222 COVID-19 vaccine (dated by TCRdb to about 2021). The study in broad terms: A total of under 250 trial participants underwent TCR sequencing, of whom more than 200 had received two doses of AZD1222 and about 25 had received two doses of the MenACWY control vaccine. Enrollment into the trials was organized by age into subgroups of 18-55, 56-69 and 70-plus years, and those subgroups contained around 150, 28 and 57 TCR-sequenced participants, respectively. General conclusions and limits of the study: CD4 TCRs associated with the vaccine covered the entire spike protein, and the dominant responses were in regions 160-218 and 743-854. Spike-specific TCR breadth and depth rose significantly after two AZD1222 doses compared with day 0 and with MenACWY recipients. Participants were mostly white British, with more females than males. The authors suggested clonal diversity may have been underestimated. Nearly half of unique spike-specific TCRs reportedly recognized epitopes outside regions mutated in the B.1.351 and B.1.1.7 variants. In the small 56-69-year group, the increase in depth fell short of significance, most likely because of low power. Because no samples from the day 14 peak response were available, repertoires could be characterized only after the peak T cell response. Conclusions about previously exposed vaccinees were limited because only six AZD1222 recipients were SARS-CoV-2 seropositive at baseline.

The time point label on this specimen signifies: about 28 days (+/-7) after the second vaccine dose. Because spike-specific TCR depth and breadth did not differ between the two schedules, AZD1222 recipients who got a second dose at roughly 4 weeks were pooled with those who got a second dose at roughly 12 weeks. The vaccinee samples were drawn from two UK trials, COV001 and COV002, one of which was a single-blind randomized controlled phase 2/3 trial testing AZD1222 (ChAdOx1 nCoV-19) in healthy adults. Trial participant PBMC samples were collected at day 0 and day 28 after the second dose for TCRbeta chain sequencing. CDR1 and CDR2 are read off the germline V gene as SQVTM and ANQGSEA. Unmatched junction bases come to 7, with V trimmed by 0 bases and J by 2 bases. The CDR3 has 16 amino acids, counting the end cysteine and phenylalanine. Only the CDR3 portion is preserved as DNA: 48 bases, with reading frame beginning at the first base.

The CDR3 regions of human TCRbeta chains were analyzed by immunosequencing. The study's own analysis went as follows. TCRs in the repertoires were compared against a reference library of SARS-CoV-2-specific TCRs that had been generated with the MIRA antigen-specificity platform. Breadth was defined as the fraction of unique TCRs that were SARS-CoV-2-associated. Depth was defined as the fraction of total T cells that were SARS-CoV-2-associated. Using the MIRA data, each spike-specific TCR was mapped to the spike region that the TCR reacts to and placed in a CD4 or CD8 class. Log10-transformed breadth and depth values were compared by one-way ANOVA with Sidak's multiple comparisons tests. The source is immuneACCESS, and TCRdb retained only in-frame sequences with V and J called. Part of the clones is not carried over; for the studies checked, unresolved V genes explain less than half of this, and the remainder is unexplained. Clone size and the V and J calls come from that table; the DNA yielded D and trimming. This sample is represented by approximately 130,000 clones; approximately 88% of them were singletons. The ten most abundant clones make up around 5.3% of the sample.

As for this clone: Its target antigen remains unknown. Nothing much larger sits one base from this clone, and base qualities are not available.

The input for sequencing was peripheral blood, taken 28 days after the second AZD1222 dose. The clonotype comes from an adult who received the AZD1222 COVID-19 vaccine. Recombination joined TRBV29-1 with TRBJ2-5, with TRBD1 matching 9 junction bases. CDR3 protein: CSVEDRSGTGQETQYF. The nucleotide sequence reads TGCAGCGTTGAAGACCGCTCTGGGACAGGGCAAGAGACCCAGTACTTC.